A selection of T cell receptor beta chains follows, all from one sample in a study of OX40 agonist ivuxolimab in advanced cancers. Clones were read by immunoSEQ multiplex PCR, and TCRdb kept only the in-frame ones, dropping some. The table records 48,000 or so clones, 80% to 85% of them present only once. The sample was CD4+ or CD8+ T cells sorted from blood, taken in a trial of the OX40 agonist ivuxolimab. The receptor source for this set is an adult with an advanced solid tumor such as melanoma, head and neck, liver or kidney cancer. CDR3s include the opening cysteine and the closing phenylalanine or tryptophan. Fields, in order: clone size, J gene, V gene, D gene, CDR3 DNA, CDR3 protein. A D gene is named only where the DNA matches it firmly. Not all rows give a size; the values are once, few, many and, for expanded clones, a class.

size: few
J: TRBJ1-4
V: TRBV19
D: .
DNA: TGTGCCAGTAAACCGGGAGGGGCGACTAATGAAAAACTGTTTTTT
CDR3: CASKPGGATNEKLFF

size: .
J: TRBJ2-7
V: TRBV29-1
D: .
DNA: TGCAGCGTTGAAGTGGTAGACGTAAACGGGTACGAGCAGTACTTC
CDR3: CSVEVVDVNGYEQYF

size: .
J: TRBJ2-1
V: TRBV7-2
D: TRBD2
DNA: TGTGCCAGCAGCGCCCAGAATGGACTAGCGGTATACAATGAGCAGTTCTTC
CDR3: CASSAQNGLAVYNEQFF

size: .
J: TRBJ2-3
V: TRBV29-1
D: .
DNA: TGCAGCGTTGAAGATGGGTTTGAGAACCCTAGCACAGATACGCAGTATTTT
CDR3: CSVEDGFENPSTDTQYF

size: few
J: TRBJ1-1
V: TRBV5-1
D: .
DNA: TGCGCCAGCAGCTTAAGAGGGGGCACTGAAGCTTTCTTT
CDR3: CASSLRGGTEAFF

size: few
J: TRBJ2-3
V: TRBV10-2
D: TRBD1
DNA: TGCGCCAGCTCGCAGGGGGCGCGTGATACGCAGTATTTT
CDR3: CASSQGARDTQYF

size: .
J: TRBJ2-1
V: TRBV27
D: TRBD2
DNA: TGTGCCAGCAGTTACAGCGGGAACTACAATGAGCAGTTCTTC
CDR3: CASSYSGNYNEQFF

size: .
J: TRBJ2-2
V: TRBV27
D: .
DNA: TGTGCCAGCAGTTTATTAGGCTCCGTGAGCACCGGGGAGCTGTTTTTT
CDR3: CASSLLGSVSTGELFF

size: .
J: TRBJ2-7
V: TRBV9
D: TRBD2
DNA: TGTGCCAGCAGCGTAAGGCGGGAGTTCGACGAGCAGTACTTC
CDR3: CASSVRREFDEQYF

size: .
J: TRBJ1-4
V: TRBV9
D: .
DNA: TGTGCCAGCAGCGTAGGACCGAATAATGAAAAACTGTTTTTT
CDR3: CASSVGPNNEKLFF

size: .
J: TRBJ2-1
V: TRBV27
D: TRBD2
DNA: TGTGCCAGCATCCCGCTAGCGGGATTTTTCAATGAGCAGTTCTTC
CDR3: CASIPLAGFFNEQFF

size: .
J: TRBJ1-1
V: TRBV6-6
D: .
DNA: TGTGCCAGCTGGGAGAACACTGAAGCTTTCTTT
CDR3: CASWENTEAFF

size: .
J: TRBJ2-7
V: TRBV29-1
D: TRBD1
DNA: TGCAGCGTGGCCGAGACCTGGGACAGGGCCAACGAGCAGTACTTC
CDR3: CSVAETWDRANEQYF

size: .
J: TRBJ1-5
V: TRBV19
D: .
DNA: TGTGCCAGTAGTCCCCGCCATGGGATCGGGAGCAATCAGCCCCAGCATTTT
CDR3: CASSPRHGIGSNQPQHF

size: .
J: TRBJ2-1
V: TRBV10-1
D: TRBD1
DNA: TGCGCCAGCAGCCCCGGGACAGTGAACAATGAGCAGTTCTTC
CDR3: CASSPGTVNNEQFF

size: few
J: TRBJ2-7
V: TRBV6-5
D: .
DNA: TGTGCCAGCAGCTGGGAAACGTTGATCTACGAGCAGTACTTC
CDR3: CASSWETLIYEQYF

size: once
J: TRBJ2-5
V: TRBV6-6
D: TRBD1
DNA: TGTGCCAGCAGTTACGGGACAGGGTGGCAAGAGACCCAGTACTTC
CDR3: CASSYGTGWQETQYF

size: .
J: TRBJ1-6
V: TRBV30
D: TRBD1
DNA: TGTGCTTTGAGCCGGGACAGTCAATCACCCCTCCACTTT
CDR3: CALSRDSQSPLHF

size: .
J: TRBJ2-5
V: TRBV2
D: .
DNA: TGTGCCAGCATAGTGGCTGGGACCCAGTACTTC
CDR3: CASIVAGTQYF

size: .
J: TRBJ1-5
V: TRBV2
D: .
DNA: TGTGCCAGCAGTGACCAGCTAATTAGCAATCAGCCCCAGCATTTT
CDR3: CASSDQLISNQPQHF

size: .
J: TRBJ2-7
V: TRBV2
D: .
DNA: TGTGCCAGCACCGAGCAGCTCACCTCCTACGAGCAGTACTTC
CDR3: CASTEQLTSYEQYF

size: once
J: TRBJ1-4
V: TRBV7-2
D: .
DNA: TGTGCCAGCAGCCCCCTCACGGCTAATGAAAAACTGTTTTTT
CDR3: CASSPLTANEKLFF

size: .
J: TRBJ2-7
V: TRBV4-3
D: TRBD1
DNA: TGCGCCAGCAGCCACGGCCGACAGGGCTTCTCCTACGAGCAGTACTTC
CDR3: CASSHGRQGFSYEQYF

size: .
J: TRBJ1-2
V: TRBV6-1
D: TRBD1
DNA: TGTGCCAGCCAAGGACAGGGGGACTATGGCTACACCTTC
CDR3: CASQGQGDYGYTF

size: once
J: TRBJ1-1
V: TRBV7-8
D: .
DNA: TGTGCCAGCAGCTCCACATTGATGAACACTGAAGCTTTCTTT
CDR3: CASSSTLMNTEAFF

size: .
J: TRBJ2-7
V: TRBV6-1
D: TRBD1
DNA: TGTGCCAGCAATCCGGGACAGGGGATCAACGAGCAGTACTTC
CDR3: CASNPGQGINEQYF

size: .
J: TRBJ2-7
V: TRBV2
D: .
DNA: TGTGCCAGCAGTGCGGCCCGGGACGCTCCCGAGCAGTACTTC
CDR3: CASSAARDAPEQYF